The clone carrying this T cell receptor (beta chain) was recorded a few times. The antigen remains undetermined. The source of the sample is a study of T cells after yellow fever vaccination. Study-wide results and limits: Reappearance after the booster was observed for most primary-vaccination clones (about 96% CD4, about 90% CD8). Among all clonotypes, a small share was observed in both CD4 and CD8 compartments.

For TCR, cDNA came from 5'RACE template switching, which added a universal primer site and UMIs. MiXCR was run by TCRdb on the 5' RACE reads, yielding one entry per CDR3 protein. Of hundreds of thousands of distinct CDR3 sequences in the sample, 9.5% to 15% are singletons; the top ten hold approximately 3.3%. V gave up 4 bases and J gave up 4 bases, with 10 bases separating them. This CDR3 is built from 13 residues. CDR1 is SGHTA, CDR2 FQGTGA, per germline. The genes are TRBV7-3 and TRBJ1-1, with D tentatively TRBD1 (6 bases). Sequenced material: CD4+ T cells sorted from PBMCs, taken 15 days after the yellow fever booster vaccination. The receptor was derived from a man between 18 and 35 years old who received the YFV17D yellow fever vaccine. CDR3 protein: CASSSWDITEAFF. For the CDR3, the DNA is TGTGCCAGCAGCTCATGGGACATCACTGAAGCTTTCTTT.